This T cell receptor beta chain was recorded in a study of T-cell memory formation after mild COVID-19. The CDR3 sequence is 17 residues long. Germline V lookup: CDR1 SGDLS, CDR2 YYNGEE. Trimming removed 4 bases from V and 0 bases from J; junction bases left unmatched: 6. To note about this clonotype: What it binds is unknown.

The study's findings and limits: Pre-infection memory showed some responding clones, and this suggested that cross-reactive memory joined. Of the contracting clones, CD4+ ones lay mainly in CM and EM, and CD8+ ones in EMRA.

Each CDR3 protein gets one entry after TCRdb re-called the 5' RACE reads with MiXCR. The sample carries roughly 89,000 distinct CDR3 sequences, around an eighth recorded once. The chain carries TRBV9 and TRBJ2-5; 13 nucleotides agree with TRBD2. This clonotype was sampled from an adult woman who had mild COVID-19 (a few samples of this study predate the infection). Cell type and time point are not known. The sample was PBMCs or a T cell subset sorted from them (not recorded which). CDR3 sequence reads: CASSRGLAGVYQETQYF. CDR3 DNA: TGTGCCAGCAGCCGAGGACTAGCGGGGGTATACCAAGAGACCCAGTACTTC.